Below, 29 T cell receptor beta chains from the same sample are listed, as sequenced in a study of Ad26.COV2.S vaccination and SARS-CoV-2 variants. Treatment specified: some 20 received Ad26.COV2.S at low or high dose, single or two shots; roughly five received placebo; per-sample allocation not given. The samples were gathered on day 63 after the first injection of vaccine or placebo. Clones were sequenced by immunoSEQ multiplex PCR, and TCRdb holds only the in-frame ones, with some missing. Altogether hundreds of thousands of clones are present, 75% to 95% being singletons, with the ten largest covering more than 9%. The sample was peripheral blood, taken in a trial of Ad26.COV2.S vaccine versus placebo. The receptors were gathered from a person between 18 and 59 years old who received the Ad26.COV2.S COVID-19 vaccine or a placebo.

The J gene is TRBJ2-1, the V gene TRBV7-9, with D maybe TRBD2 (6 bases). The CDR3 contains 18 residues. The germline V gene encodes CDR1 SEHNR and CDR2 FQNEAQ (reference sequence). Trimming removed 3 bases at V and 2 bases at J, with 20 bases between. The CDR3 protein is CASSFGVKAGKTYNEQFF. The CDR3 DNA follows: TGTGCCAGCAGCTTCGGGGTCAAAGCGGGTAAGACCTACAATGAGCAGTTCTTC. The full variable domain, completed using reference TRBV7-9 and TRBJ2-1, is DTGVSQNPRHKITKRGQNVTFRCDPISEHNRLYWYRQTLGQGPEFLTYFQNEAQLEKSRLLSDRFSAERPKGSFSTLEIQRTEQGDSAMYLCASSFGVKAGKTYNEQFFGPGTRLTVL.

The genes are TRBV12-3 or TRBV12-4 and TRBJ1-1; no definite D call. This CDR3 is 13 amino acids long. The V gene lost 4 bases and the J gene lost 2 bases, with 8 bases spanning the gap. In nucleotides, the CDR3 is TGTGCCAGCAGTTCCGGGAGAAACACTGAAGCTTTCTTT. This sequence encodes CASSSGRNTEAFF.

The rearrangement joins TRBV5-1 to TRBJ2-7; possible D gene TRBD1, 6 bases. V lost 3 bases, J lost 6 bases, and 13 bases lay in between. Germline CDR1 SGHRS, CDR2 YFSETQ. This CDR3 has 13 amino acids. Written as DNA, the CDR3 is TGCGCCAGCAGCTGGGGGCCTGGGTCCGAGCAGTACTTC. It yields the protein CASSWGPGSEQYF.

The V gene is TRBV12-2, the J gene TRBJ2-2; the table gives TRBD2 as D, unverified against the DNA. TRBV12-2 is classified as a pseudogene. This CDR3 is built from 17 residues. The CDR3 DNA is TGTGCAAGTCGCTTAGCGAGGACTCCTGTTTACACCGGGGAGCTGTTTTTT. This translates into CASRLARTPVYTGELFF.

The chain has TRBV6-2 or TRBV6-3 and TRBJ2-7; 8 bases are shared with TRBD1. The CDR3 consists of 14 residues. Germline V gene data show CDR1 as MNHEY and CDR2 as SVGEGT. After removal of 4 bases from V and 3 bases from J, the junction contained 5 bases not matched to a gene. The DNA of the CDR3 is TGTGCCAGCAGTTCTCCGGGACAGGTCTACGAGCAGTACTTC. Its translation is CASSSPGQVYEQYF.

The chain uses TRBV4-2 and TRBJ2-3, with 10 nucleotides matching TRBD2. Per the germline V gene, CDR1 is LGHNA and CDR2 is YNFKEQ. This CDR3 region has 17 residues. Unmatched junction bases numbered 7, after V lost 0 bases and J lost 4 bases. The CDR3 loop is CASSQDYGTSDADTQYF. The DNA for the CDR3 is TGTGCCAGCAGCCAAGATTATGGGACTAGCGATGCAGATACGCAGTATTTT.

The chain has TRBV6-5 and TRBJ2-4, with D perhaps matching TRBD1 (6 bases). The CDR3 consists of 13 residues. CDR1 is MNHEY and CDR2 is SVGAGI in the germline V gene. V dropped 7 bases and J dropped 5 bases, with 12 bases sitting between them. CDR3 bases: TGTGCCAGCACATCGAACAGGGAAAACATTCAGTACTTC. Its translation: CASTSNRENIQYF.

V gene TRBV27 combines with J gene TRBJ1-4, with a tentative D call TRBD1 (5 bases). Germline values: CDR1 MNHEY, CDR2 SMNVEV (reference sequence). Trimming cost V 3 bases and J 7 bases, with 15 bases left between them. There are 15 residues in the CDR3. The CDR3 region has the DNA TGTGCCAGCAGTTTGGTTTGGGGGAGTACTGAAAAACTGTTTTTT. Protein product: CASSLVWGSTEKLFF. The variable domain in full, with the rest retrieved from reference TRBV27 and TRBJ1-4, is EAQVTQNPRYLITVTGKKLTVTCSQNMNHEYMSWYRQDPGLGLRQIYYSMNVEVTDKGDVPEGYKVSRKEKRNFPLILESPSPNQTSLYFCASSLVWGSTEKLFFGSGTQLSVL.

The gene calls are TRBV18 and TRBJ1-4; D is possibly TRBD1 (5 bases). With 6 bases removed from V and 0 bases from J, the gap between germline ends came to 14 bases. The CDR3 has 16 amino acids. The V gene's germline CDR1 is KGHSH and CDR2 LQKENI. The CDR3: CASSRWRGATNEKLFF. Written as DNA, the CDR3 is TGTGCCAGCTCCCGGTGGAGGGGTGCAACTAATGAAAAACTGTTTTTT.

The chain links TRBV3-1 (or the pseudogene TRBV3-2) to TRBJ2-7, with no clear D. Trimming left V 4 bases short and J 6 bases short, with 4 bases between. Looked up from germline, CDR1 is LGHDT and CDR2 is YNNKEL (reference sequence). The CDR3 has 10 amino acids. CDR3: CASSLSEQYF. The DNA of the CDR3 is TGTGCCAGCAGCCTTTCCGAGCAGTACTTC.

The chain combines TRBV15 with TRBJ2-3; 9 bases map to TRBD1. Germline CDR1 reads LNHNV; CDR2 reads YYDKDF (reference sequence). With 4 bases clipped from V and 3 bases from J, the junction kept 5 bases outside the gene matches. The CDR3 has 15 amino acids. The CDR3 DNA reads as TGTGCCACCAGCAAACAGGGGGCACGTACAGATACGCAGTATTTT. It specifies CATSKQGARTDTQYF.

CDR3 bases: TGTGCCAGCAGGCCGGACAGGTCGAGAAACAATGAGCAGTTCTTC. Its protein product is CASRPDRSRNNEQFF. The V and J genes are TRBV6-5 and TRBJ2-1, with 7 bases aligning to TRBD1. V lost 6 bases, J lost 5 bases, and 10 bases stayed unmatched. This CDR3 is built from 15 residues. Germline V gene data show CDR1 as MNHEY and CDR2 as SVGAGI.

The CDR3 sequence: CASSGGGQGTGDEQFF. The CDR3 coding sequence is TGTGCCAGTAGTGGGGGTGGACAGGGGACGGGAGATGAGCAGTTCTTC. The V and J genes are TRBV19 and TRBJ2-1, with 9 bases identical to TRBD1. Germline loops: CDR1 LNHDA, CDR2 SQIVND (reference sequence). The CDR3 has 16 residues. V lost 5 bases, J lost 8 bases, and 13 bases stayed unmatched.

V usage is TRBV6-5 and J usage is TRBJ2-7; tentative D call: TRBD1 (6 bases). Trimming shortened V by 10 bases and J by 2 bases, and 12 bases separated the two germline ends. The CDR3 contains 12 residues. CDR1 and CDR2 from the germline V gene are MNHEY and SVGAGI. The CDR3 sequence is CATQRDTYEQYF. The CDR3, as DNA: TGTGCCACCCAGAGGGACACCTACGAGCAGTACTTC.

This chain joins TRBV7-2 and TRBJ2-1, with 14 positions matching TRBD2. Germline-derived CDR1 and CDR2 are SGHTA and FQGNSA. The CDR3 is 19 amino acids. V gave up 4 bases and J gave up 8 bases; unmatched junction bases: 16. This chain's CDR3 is CASSSSGTSGRVTGDEQFF. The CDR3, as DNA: TGTGCCAGCAGCTCCTCCGGGACTAGCGGGAGAGTAACGGGAGATGAGCAGTTCTTC.

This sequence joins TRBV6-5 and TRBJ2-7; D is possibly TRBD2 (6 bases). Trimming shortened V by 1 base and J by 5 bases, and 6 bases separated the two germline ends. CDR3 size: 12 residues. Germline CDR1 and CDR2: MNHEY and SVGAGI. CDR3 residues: CASSYWRDEQYF. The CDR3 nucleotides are TGTGCCAGCAGTTACTGGAGGGACGAGCAGTACTTC.

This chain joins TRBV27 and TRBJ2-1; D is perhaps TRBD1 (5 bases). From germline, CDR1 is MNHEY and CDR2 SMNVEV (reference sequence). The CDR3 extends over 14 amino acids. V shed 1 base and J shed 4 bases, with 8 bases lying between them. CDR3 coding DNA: TGTGCCAGCAGTTTATGGGGCGGATACAATGAGCAGTTCTTC. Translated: CASSLWGGYNEQFF.

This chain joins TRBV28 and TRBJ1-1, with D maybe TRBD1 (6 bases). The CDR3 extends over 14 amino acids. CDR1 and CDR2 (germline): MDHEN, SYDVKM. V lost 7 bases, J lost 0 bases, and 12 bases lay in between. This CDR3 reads CASTDRSMNTEAFF. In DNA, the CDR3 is TGTGCCAGCACTGACAGGTCCATGAACACTGAAGCTTTCTTT.

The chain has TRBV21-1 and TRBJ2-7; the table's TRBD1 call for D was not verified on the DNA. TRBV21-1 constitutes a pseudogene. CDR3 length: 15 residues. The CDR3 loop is CASSKPRYSYYEQYF. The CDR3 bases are TGTGCCAGCAGCAAACCCCGGTACAGCTACTACGAGCAGTACTTC.

CDR3 residues: CASSLLTNRRTSSYEQYF. For the CDR3, the DNA is TGTGCCAGCAGTTTGCTCACGAATAGGCGGACTAGCTCCTACGAGCAGTACTTC. The chain uses TRBV28 and TRBJ2-7; TRBD2 matches 7 bases. The CDR3 sequence is 18 residues long. Germline V CDR1 and CDR2: MDHEN, SYDVKM. The J segment lost 0 bases and the V segment lost 3 bases, leaving 14 bases of the junction unmatched.

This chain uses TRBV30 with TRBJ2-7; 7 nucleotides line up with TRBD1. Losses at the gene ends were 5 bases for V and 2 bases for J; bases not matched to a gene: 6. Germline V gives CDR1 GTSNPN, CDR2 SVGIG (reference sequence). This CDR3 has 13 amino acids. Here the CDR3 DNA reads TGTGCCTGGGGCGACAGGGCGCCCTACGAGCAGTACTTC. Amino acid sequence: CAWGDRAPYEQYF.

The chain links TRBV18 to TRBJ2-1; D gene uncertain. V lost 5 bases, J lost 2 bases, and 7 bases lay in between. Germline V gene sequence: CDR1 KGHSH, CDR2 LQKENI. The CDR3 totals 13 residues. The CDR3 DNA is TGTGCCAGCTCAAGGGAACCCTACAATGAGCAGTTCTTC. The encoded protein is CASSREPYNEQFF.

DNA for the CDR3: TGTGCCAGTAGTCAACTAATGAGAAATTCACCCCTCCACTTT. Translating gives CASSQLMRNSPLHF. V is TRBV19 and J is TRBJ1-6; D remains ambiguous. V shed 5 bases and J shed 7 bases, with 12 bases lying between them. The germline CDR1 and CDR2 sequences are LNHDA and SQIVND (reference sequence). The CDR3 totals 14 residues.

The CDR3 loop reads CAWMGPGQGSSYEQYF. CDR3 DNA: TGTGCCTGGATGGGTCCGGGACAGGGGTCGTCCTACGAGCAGTACTTC. This sequence joins TRBV30 and TRBJ2-7; 10 positions match TRBD1. Per germline, CDR1 GTSNPN and CDR2 SVGIG (reference sequence). V shed 4 bases, J shed 1 base, and the junction held 10 bases outside the gene matches. CDR3 size: 16 residues.

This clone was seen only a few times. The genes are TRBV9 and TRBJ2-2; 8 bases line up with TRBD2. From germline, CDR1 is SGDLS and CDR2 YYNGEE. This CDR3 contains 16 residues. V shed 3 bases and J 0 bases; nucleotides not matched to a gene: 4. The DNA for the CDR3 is TGTGCCAGCAGCGGATATAGCGGGACGAACACCGGGGAGCTGTTTTTT. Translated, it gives CASSGYSGTNTGELFF.

The CDR3 DNA reads TGTGCCAGTAGTATCCAGGGGAGAAACACTGAAGCTTTCTTT. Protein sequence: CASSIQGRNTEAFF. This chain links TRBV19 with TRBJ1-1, with TRBD1 as a possible D gene (6 bases). Germline V lookup: CDR1 LNHDA, CDR2 SQIVND (reference sequence). Trimming stripped 3 bases from V and 2 bases from J, with 10 bases between. The CDR3 has 14 residues. The full variable domain, rest sourced from reference TRBV19 and TRBJ1-1, is DGGITQSPKYLFRKEGQNVTLSCEQNLNHDAMYWYRQDPGQGLRLIYYSQIVNDFQKGDIAEGYSVSREKKESFPLTVTSAQKNPTAFYLCASSIQGRNTEAFFGQGTRLTVV.

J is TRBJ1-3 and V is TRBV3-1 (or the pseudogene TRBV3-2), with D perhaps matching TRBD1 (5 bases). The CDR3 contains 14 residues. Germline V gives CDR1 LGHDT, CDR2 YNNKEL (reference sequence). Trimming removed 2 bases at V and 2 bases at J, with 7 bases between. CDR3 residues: CASSQRGAGNTIYF. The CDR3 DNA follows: TGTGCCAGCAGCCAACGGGGGGCTGGAAACACCATATATTTT.

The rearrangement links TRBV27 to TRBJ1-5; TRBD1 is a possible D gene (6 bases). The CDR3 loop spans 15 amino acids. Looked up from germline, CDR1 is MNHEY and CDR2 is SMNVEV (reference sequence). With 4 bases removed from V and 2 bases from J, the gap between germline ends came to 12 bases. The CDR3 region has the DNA TGTGCCAGCAGTTCCGACAGGTGGGGCAATCAGCCCCAGCATTTT. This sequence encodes CASSSDRWGNQPQHF.

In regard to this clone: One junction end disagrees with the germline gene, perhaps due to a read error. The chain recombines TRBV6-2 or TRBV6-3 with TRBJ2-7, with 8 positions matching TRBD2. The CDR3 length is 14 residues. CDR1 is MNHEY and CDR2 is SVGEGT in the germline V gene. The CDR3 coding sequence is TGTGCCAGCAGTTTCACTAGCGGAGGATACGGGCAGTACTTC. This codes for CASSFTSGGYGQYF.